A single sample is the source of the 30 T cell receptor beta chains below, sequenced in a study of beta chain bispecific antibodies for T cell cancers. T cells were expanded from blood mononuclear cells for around three days with anti-CD3 OKT3 or CD3/CD28 beads. Antigens of these TCRs are unknown. TCRdb fed the 5' RACE reads into MiXCR, producing one record per CDR3 protein. The table shows approximately 20,000 distinct CDR3 sequences, with about 2.6% occurring only once. The study's findings and limits: Normal T cells contributed less of the targeted TRBV signal than the leukemia cells did.

Material: healthy donor T cells cultured with leukemia cells. The receptors were gathered from a human donor in good health. Some clones in this sample may be carry-over from other donors' samples.

The V call is TRBV19, the J call TRBJ1-5; D unclear. The V gene's germline CDR1 is LNHDA and CDR2 SQIVND (reference sequence). V lost 4 bases to trimming and J lost 1 base, with 14 bases between them. The CDR3 extends over 16 amino acids. The CDR3, as DNA: TGTGCCAGTAGTACGTCTCACTCATCCAGCAATCAGCCCCAGCATTTT. Its translation is CASSTSHSSSNQPQHF.

At least ten counts were recorded for this clonotype. This sequence joins TRBV7-3 and TRBJ2-2; the D gene is possibly TRBD1 (5 bases). Trimming stripped 2 bases from V and 5 bases from J, with 12 bases between. Germline values: CDR1 SGHTA, CDR2 FQGTGA. The CDR3 is made up of 15 amino acids. CDR3 nucleotide sequence: TGTGCCAGCAGCTTAGAGGCAGGGCTAACCGGGGAGCTGTTTTTT. It yields the protein CASSLEAGLTGELFF.

This clonotype is categorized as medium-sized. The chain's CDR3 is CASSKRQRLYNEQFF. The CDR3 DNA reads TGTGCCAGCAGCAAGAGACAGAGACTATACAATGAGCAGTTCTTC. The V gene is TRBV21-1, the J gene TRBJ2-1; the table calls TRBD1, which could not be checked here. TRBV21-1 is a listed pseudogene. CDR3 size: 15 residues.

At least ten counts were recorded for this clonotype. The rearrangement joins TRBV2 to TRBJ2-3; 14 bases map to TRBD2. Germline trimming cut 3 bases from V and 2 bases from J; bases unmatched to any gene: 1. This CDR3 is built from 16 residues. Germline V gene lookup returns CDR1 SNHLY and CDR2 FYNNEI. The chain's CDR3 is CASSEGLAGATDTQYF. CDR3 DNA: TGTGCCAGCAGTGAGGGACTAGCGGGGGCCACAGATACGCAGTATTTT. Using reference TRBV2 and TRBJ2-3 for the parts outside the CDR3, the full variable domain is EPEVTQTPSHQVTQMGQEVILRCVPISNHLYFYWYRQILGQKVEFLVSFYNNEISEKSEIFDDQFSVERPDGSNFTLKIRSTKLEDSAMYFCASSEGLAGATDTQYFGPGTRLTVL.

J is TRBJ2-7 and V is TRBV6-1; TRBD1 aligns across 8 bases. V dropped 8 bases and J dropped 4; count of bases not matched to a gene: 16. The germline CDR1 and CDR2 sequences are MNHNS and SASEGT. This CDR3 contains 16 residues. In DNA, the CDR3 is TGTGCCAGCTGCGATCCAACAGGGGGAACTTGTTACGAGCAGTACTTC. It translates to CASCDPTGGTCYEQYF.

This clonotype was counted ten times or more. The chain combines TRBV2 with TRBJ1-2; weak D call: TRBD1 (5 bases). The CDR3 is 13 amino acids. Trimming removed 7 bases at V and 4 bases at J, with 13 bases between. Germline CDR1 reads SNHLY; CDR2 reads FYNNEI. The CDR3, as DNA: TGTGCCAGCACGGCCTGGGACCTCTATGGCTACACCTTC. Protein product: CASTAWDLYGYTF. Drawing the rest from reference TRBV2 and TRBJ1-2, the complete variable domain is EPEVTQTPSHQVTQMGQEVILRCVPISNHLYFYWYRQILGQKVEFLVSFYNNEISEKSEIFDDQFSVERPDGSNFTLKIRSTKLEDSAMYFCASTAWDLYGYTFGSGTRLTVV.

The sample holds many counts of this clonotype. The rearrangement joins TRBV7-6 to TRBJ2-3; D unclear. CDR1 and CDR2 from the germline V gene are SGHVS and FNYEAQ. The ends were cut back, 1 base at V and 5 bases at J, with 7 bases in the middle. This CDR3 is built from 13 residues. The CDR3 region is CASSLGPEDTQYF. Here the CDR3 DNA reads TGTGCCAGCAGCTTAGGGCCCGAAGATACGCAGTATTTT.

The table lists this clonotype with many counts. This chain uses TRBV18 with TRBJ1-1; D is perhaps TRBD1 (5 bases). Trimming pared 5 bases from V and 1 base from J, leaving 14 bases between. CDR1 is KGHSH, CDR2 LQKENI, per germline. The CDR3 has 15 amino acids. CDR3 DNA: TGTGCCAGCTCAGTATGGGGGGGAAAGAACACTGAAGCTTTCTTT. This sequence encodes CASSVWGGKNTEAFF.

This clonotype was counted many times. V and J are TRBV29-1 and TRBJ2-3; no clear D. The CDR3 sequence is 13 residues long. Germline CDR1 SQVTM, CDR2 ANQGSEA. V lost 6 bases and J lost 3, with 13 bases in between. In DNA, the CDR3 is TGCAGCGTGCGCCCGGACGGTACAGATACGCAGTATTTT. Translated, it gives CSVRPDGTDTQYF.

The sample holds many counts of this clonotype. The genes are TRBV27 and TRBJ2-7; tentatively, D is TRBD1 or TRBD2 (7 bases each). The CDR3 has 15 amino acids. Trimming pared 0 bases from V and 6 bases from J, leaving 15 bases between. CDR1 MNHEY and CDR2 SMNVEV come from the germline V gene (reference sequence). The CDR3 DNA sequence: TGTGCCAGCAGTTTATCGCCTCAGGGGGAGGGCGAGCAGTACTTC. It specifies CASSLSPQGEGEQYF.

This clonotype has ten or more counts. CDR3 nucleotides: TGCGCCAGCAGCGGTGTGGGGGTATCACCCCTCCACTTT. Amino acids: CASSGVGVSPLHF. The chain carries TRBV4-1 and TRBJ1-6, with D maybe TRBD1 (5 bases). V was shortened by 5 bases and J by 10 bases, with 12 bases between the two germline ends. CDR1 and CDR2 from the germline V gene are MGHRA and YSYEKL. CDR3 length equals 13 residues.

The sample holds many counts of this clonotype. This chain uses TRBV11-2 with TRBJ2-7; D is uncertain. Germline V gene sequence: CDR1 SGHAT, CDR2 FQNNGV. With 0 bases removed from V and 3 bases from J, the gap between germline ends came to 3 bases. CDR3 size: 12 residues. The DNA for the CDR3 is TGTGCCAGCAGCTTAGACCGCTACGAGCAGTACTTC. Protein sequence: CASSLDRYEQYF.

This clonotype was seen ten or more times. The chain joins TRBV5-6 to TRBJ2-7; D ambiguous. This CDR3 contains 13 residues. Trimming removed 1 base from V and 3 bases from J, with 8 bases in between. CDR1 and CDR2 from the germline V gene are SGHDT and YYEEEE. CDR3 DNA sequence: TGTGCCAGCAGCTTGAGAACAGACTACGAGCAGTACTTC. This translates into CASSLRTDYEQYF.

This clonotype was counted at least ten times. The CDR3 loop is CASSSLGGGSTDTQYF. The CDR3 DNA is TGTGCCAGCAGCTCCCTCGGGGGGGGAAGCACAGATACGCAGTATTTT. This rearrangement joins TRBV7-3 to TRBJ2-3; 8 nucleotides align to TRBD2. V lost 4 bases, J lost 0 bases, and 6 bases stayed unmatched. Per germline, CDR1 SGHTA and CDR2 FQGTGA. There are 16 residues in the CDR3.

The table lists this clonotype with many counts. The chain uses TRBV7-9 and TRBJ2-3; 8 bases align to TRBD2. Germline V lookup: CDR1 SEHNR, CDR2 FQNEAQ (reference sequence). V lost 5 bases, J lost 3 bases, and 10 bases stayed unmatched. The CDR3 covers 16 residues. CDR3: CASSLLAGGLTDTQYF. DNA of the CDR3: TGTGCCAGCAGCCTACTTGCGGGGGGACTAACAGATACGCAGTATTTT.

This clonotype was counted many times. The chain recombines TRBV20-1 with TRBJ2-5; 7 bases fit TRBD2. This CDR3 contains 13 residues. After removal of 1 base from V and 4 bases from J, the junction contained 3 bases not matched to a gene. The germline V gene has CDR1 DFQATT and CDR2 SNEGSKA (reference sequence). The CDR3 loop is CSARGSGGETQYF. The CDR3 DNA is TGCAGTGCTAGAGGCTCGGGGGGAGAGACCCAGTACTTC.

This clonotype came up many times. V and J are TRBV7-2 and TRBJ2-3; no firm D call. This CDR3 contains 16 residues. Germline values: CDR1 SGHTA, CDR2 FQGNSA. The V gene lost 3 bases and the J gene lost 3 bases, with 16 bases spanning the gap. The CDR3 DNA sequence: TGTGCCAGCAGCTTGAACCACCTCCGCCGAACAGATACGCAGTATTTT. This sequence encodes CASSLNHLRRTDTQYF.

In its sample, this clonotype was seen many times. The chain uses TRBV30 and TRBJ2-3; tentatively, D is TRBD2 (6 bases). The CDR3 loop spans 14 amino acids. The germline V gene encodes CDR1 GTSNPN and CDR2 SVGIG (reference sequence). With 0 bases removed from V and 5 bases from J, the gap between germline ends came to 12 bases. This CDR3 is CAWSVLGLQDTQYF. CDR3 coding DNA: TGTGCCTGGAGTGTGCTGGGACTTCAAGATACGCAGTATTTT.

This clonotype was seen many times. V gene TRBV16 combines with J gene TRBJ2-1; D perhaps matches TRBD2 (6 bases). There are 15 residues in the CDR3. The V end lost 7 bases, the J end lost 0 bases, and 13 bases lay between the germline ends. Germline assignment: CDR1 KGHSY and CDR2 FQNENV. CDR3 nucleotides: TGTGCCAGCATTACCCGACTAGACTCCTACAATGAGCAGTTCTTC. Translating gives CASITRLDSYNEQFF.

This clonotype has only a few counts. V usage is TRBV27 and J usage is TRBJ2-7; perhaps TRBD2 as D (6 bases). The CDR3 is 14 residues long. V shed 4 bases and J shed 7 bases, with 17 bases lying between them. Looked up from germline, CDR1 is MNHEY and CDR2 is SMNVEV (reference sequence). CDR3 sequence reads: CASSSPGRMEEQYF. The CDR3 nucleotides are TGTGCCAGCAGTTCCCCAGGGAGGATGGAGGAGCAGTACTTC.

In this sample, this clonotype turned up many times. The V and J genes are TRBV29-1 and TRBJ1-2; D is ambiguous. Trimming pared 3 bases from V and 2 bases from J, leaving 13 bases between. Germline CDR1 SQVTM, CDR2 ANQGSEA. This CDR3 comprises 14 residues. CDR3 loop: CSVDSFAQNYGYTF. DNA of the CDR3: TGCAGCGTTGACTCCTTCGCCCAAAACTATGGCTACACCTTC.

This clonotype came up a few times. V usage is TRBV29-1 and J usage is TRBJ2-1; TRBD1 agrees at 7 bases. The CDR3 length is 13 residues. The germline V gene has CDR1 SQVTM and CDR2 ANQGSEA. The CDR3, as DNA: TGCGGATTCCGGGACAGCTATTACAATGAGCAGTTCTTC. It specifies CGFRDSYYNEQFF.

This clonotype was recorded many times. The rearrangement links TRBV7-3 to TRBJ2-3; no clear D gene. The CDR3 is 13 amino acids. With 2 bases removed from V and 2 bases from J, the gap between germline ends came to 5 bases. Germline CDR1 SGHTA, CDR2 FQGTGA. The CDR3 sequence: CASSLSLTDTQYF. The CDR3 DNA reads as TGTGCCAGCAGCTTATCCCTCACAGATACGCAGTATTTT.

This clonotype has a count of ten or more. The gene calls are TRBV28 and TRBJ2-5; 7 bases are shared with TRBD2. The CDR3 covers 17 residues. J gave up 5 bases and V 6 bases, and 18 bases lay outside the gene matches. Germline CDR1 reads MDHEN; CDR2 reads SYDVKM. The CDR3 region is CASSPPPSLTSYETQYF. CDR3 DNA sequence: TGTGCCAGCAGCCCTCCTCCATCCCTGACTAGCTATGAGACCCAGTACTTC.

The table lists this clonotype with many counts. This chain links TRBV4-1 with TRBJ2-3; TRBD1 aligns across 8 bases. Germline-derived CDR1 and CDR2 are MGHRA and YSYEKL. V shed 0 bases and J 4 bases; nucleotides not matched to a gene: 6. The CDR3 is made up of 16 amino acids. The CDR3 DNA follows: TGCGCCAGCAGCCAAGATGGTACAGGGGGGTCAGATACGCAGTATTTT. It translates to CASSQDGTGGSDTQYF.

This clonotype was recorded many times. The V call is TRBV30, the J call TRBJ2-1; 9 bases fit TRBD1. The germline V gene has CDR1 GTSNPN and CDR2 SVGIG (reference sequence). This CDR3 contains 14 residues. Trimming at V came to 1 base and at J to 10 bases, leaving 8 bases not matched to a gene. CDR3 coding DNA: TGTGCCTGGAGTGCGGGACAGGGTTCCCCCGAGCAGTTCTTC. This gives the protein CAWSAGQGSPEQFF. The complete variable domain, with remaining parts taken from reference TRBV30 and TRBJ2-1, reads SQTIHQWPATLVQPVGSPLSLECTVEGTSNPNLYWYRQAAGRGLQLLFYSVGIGQISSEVPQNLSASRPQDRQFILSSKKLLLSDSGFYLCAWSAGQGSPEQFFGPGTRLTVL.

This clonotype was counted at least ten times. This chain links TRBV18 with TRBJ2-3, with D uncertain. Trimming shortened V by 2 bases and J by 2 bases, and 5 bases separated the two germline ends. The CDR3 is 13 amino acids. Germline lookup yields CDR1 KGHSH and CDR2 LQKENI. CDR3 loop: CASSPLDTDTQYF. The CDR3 nucleotides are TGTGCCAGCTCACCATTGGACACAGATACGCAGTATTTT.

This clonotype was seen at least ten times. The J gene is TRBJ1-4, the V gene TRBV27; D remains ambiguous. The CDR3 totals 17 residues. Trimming removed 1 base at V and 3 bases at J, with 15 bases between. CDR1 is MNHEY and CDR2 is SMNVEV in the germline V gene (reference sequence). CDR3 residues: CASSLFVGSSPNEKLFF. The CDR3 DNA sequence: TGTGCCAGCAGTTTATTTGTCGGGAGTTCCCCTAATGAAAAACTGTTTTTT.

This clonotype was seen ten or more times. J is TRBJ1-2 and V is TRBV20-1; D not certain. The V gene lost 5 bases and the J gene lost 4 bases, with 8 bases spanning the gap. The CDR3 is made up of 11 amino acids. Looked up from germline, CDR1 is DFQATT and CDR2 is SNEGSKA (reference sequence). The CDR3 reads CSAYSFYGYTF. The CDR3 nucleotides read TGCAGTGCTTACAGCTTCTATGGCTACACCTTC.

This clonotype was seen repeatedly, ten times or more. The gene calls are TRBV30 and TRBJ2-1, with D tentatively TRBD1 or TRBD2 (6 bases each). The V and J ends lost 0 bases and 7 bases respectively, with 10 bases between them. The CDR3 is 13 residues long. CDR1 and CDR2 (germline): GTSNPN, SVGIG (reference sequence). This CDR3 is CAWSVVGGNEQFF. The CDR3 DNA reads as TGTGCCTGGAGTGTTGTAGGGGGGAATGAGCAGTTCTTC.